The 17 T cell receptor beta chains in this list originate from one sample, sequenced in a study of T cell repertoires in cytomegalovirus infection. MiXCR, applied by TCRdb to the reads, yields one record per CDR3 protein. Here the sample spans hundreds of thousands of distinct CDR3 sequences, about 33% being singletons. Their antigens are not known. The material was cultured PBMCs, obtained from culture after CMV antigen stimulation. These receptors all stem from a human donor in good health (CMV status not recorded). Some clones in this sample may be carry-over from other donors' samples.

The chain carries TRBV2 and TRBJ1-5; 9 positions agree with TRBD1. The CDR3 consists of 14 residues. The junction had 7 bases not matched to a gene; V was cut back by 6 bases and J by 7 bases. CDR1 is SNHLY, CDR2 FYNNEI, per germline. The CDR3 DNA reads TGTGCCAGCAGGAGACAGGGGGAAGGCCAGCCCCAGCATTTT. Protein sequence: CASRRQGEGQPQHF.

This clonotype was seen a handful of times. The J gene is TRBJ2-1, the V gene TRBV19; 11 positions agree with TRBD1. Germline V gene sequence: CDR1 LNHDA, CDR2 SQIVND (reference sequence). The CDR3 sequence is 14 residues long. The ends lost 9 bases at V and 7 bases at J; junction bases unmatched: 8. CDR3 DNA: TGTGCCAGAGCGCGGACAGGGGGCGGGAATGAGCAGTTCTTC. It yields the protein CARARTGGGNEQFF.

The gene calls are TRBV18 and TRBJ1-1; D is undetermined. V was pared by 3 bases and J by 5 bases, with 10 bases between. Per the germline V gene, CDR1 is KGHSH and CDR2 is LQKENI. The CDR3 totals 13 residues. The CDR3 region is CASSPGLTTEAFF. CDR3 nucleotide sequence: TGTGCCAGCTCACCGGGATTGACAACTGAAGCTTTCTTT.

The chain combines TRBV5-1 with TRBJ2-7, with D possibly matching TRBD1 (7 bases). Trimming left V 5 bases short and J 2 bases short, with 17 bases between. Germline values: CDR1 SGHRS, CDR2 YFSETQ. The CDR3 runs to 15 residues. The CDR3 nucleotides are TGCGCCAGCAGAATGGAGGCAGGGGGGCCCTACGAGCAGTACTTC. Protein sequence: CASRMEAGGPYEQYF.

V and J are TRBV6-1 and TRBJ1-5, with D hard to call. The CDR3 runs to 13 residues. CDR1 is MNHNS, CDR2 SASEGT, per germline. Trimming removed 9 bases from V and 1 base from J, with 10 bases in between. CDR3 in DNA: TGTGCCAGTAGGCGGGCAAGCAATCAGCCCCAGCATTTT. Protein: CASRRASNQPQHF.

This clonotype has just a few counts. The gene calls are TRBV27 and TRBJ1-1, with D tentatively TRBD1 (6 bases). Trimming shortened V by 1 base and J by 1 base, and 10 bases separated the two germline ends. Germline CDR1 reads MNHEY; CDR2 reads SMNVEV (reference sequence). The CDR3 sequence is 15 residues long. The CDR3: CASSLYVGGNTEAFF. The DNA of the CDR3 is TGTGCCAGCAGTTTATACGTAGGGGGGAACACTGAAGCTTTCTTT.

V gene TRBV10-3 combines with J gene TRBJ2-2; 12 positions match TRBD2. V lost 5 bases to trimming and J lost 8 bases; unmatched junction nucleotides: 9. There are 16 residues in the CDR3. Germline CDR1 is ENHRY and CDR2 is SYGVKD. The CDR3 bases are TGTGCCATCAGTCCACTAGCGGGAGGCCCTGGTGGGGAGCTGTTTTTT. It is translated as CAISPLAGGPGGELFF.

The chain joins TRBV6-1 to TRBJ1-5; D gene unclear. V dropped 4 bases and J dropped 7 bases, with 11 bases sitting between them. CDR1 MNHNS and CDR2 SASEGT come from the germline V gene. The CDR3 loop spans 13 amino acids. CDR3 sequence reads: CASSASGRQPQHF. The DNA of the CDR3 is TGTGCCAGCAGTGCCAGTGGAAGGCAGCCCCAGCATTTT.

The CDR3 coding sequence is TGTGCCAGCAGTGAAGCGCTAGCCGGGGGCTACGAGCAGTACTTC. This sequence encodes CASSEALAGGYEQYF. This chain uses TRBV6-1 with TRBJ2-7; maybe TRBD2 (6 bases). Deletions cut 0 bases from V and 3 bases from J, with 12 bases between. CDR3 size: 15 residues. Germline assignment: CDR1 MNHNS and CDR2 SASEGT.

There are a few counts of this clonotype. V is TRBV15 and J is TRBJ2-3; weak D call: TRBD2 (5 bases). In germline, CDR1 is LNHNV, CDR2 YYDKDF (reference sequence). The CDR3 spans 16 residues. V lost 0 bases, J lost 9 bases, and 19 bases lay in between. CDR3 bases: TGTGCCACCAGCAGAGATTTCGGCCTAGCACAATGGACGCAGTATTTT. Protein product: CATSRDFGLAQWTQYF.

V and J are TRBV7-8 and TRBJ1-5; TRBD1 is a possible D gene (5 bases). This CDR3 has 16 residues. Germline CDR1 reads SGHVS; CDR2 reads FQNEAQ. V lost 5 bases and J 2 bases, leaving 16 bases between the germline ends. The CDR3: CASSPGWIIGNQPQHF. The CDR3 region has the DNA TGTGCCAGCAGCCCAGGGTGGATCATCGGCAATCAGCCCCAGCATTTT.

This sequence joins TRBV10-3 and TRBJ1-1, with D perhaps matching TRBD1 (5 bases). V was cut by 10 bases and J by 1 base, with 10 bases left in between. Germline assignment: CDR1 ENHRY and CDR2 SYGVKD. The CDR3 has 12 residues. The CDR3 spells CANRGPNTEAFF. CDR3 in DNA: TGTGCCAATAGGGGCCCGAACACTGAAGCTTTCTTT.

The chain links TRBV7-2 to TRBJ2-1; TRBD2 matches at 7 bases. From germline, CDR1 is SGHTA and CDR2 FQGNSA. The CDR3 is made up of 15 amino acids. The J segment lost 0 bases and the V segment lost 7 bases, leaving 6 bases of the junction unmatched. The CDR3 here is CASTVAGVSYNEQFF. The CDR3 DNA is TGTGCCAGCACCGTGGCGGGAGTCTCCTACAATGAGCAGTTCTTC.

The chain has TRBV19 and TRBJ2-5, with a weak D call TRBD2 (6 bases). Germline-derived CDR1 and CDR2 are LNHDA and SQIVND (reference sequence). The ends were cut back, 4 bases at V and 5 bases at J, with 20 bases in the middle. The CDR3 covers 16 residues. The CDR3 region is CASSRSPGLLGETQYF. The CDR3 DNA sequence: TGTGCCAGTAGTAGGAGCCCGGGACTGCTGGGGGAGACCCAGTACTTC. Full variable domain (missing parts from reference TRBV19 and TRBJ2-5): DGGITQSPKYLFRKEGQNVTLSCEQNLNHDAMYWYRQDPGQGLRLIYYSQIVNDFQKGDIAEGYSVSREKKESFPLTVTSAQKNPTAFYLCASSRSPGLLGETQYFGPGTRLLVL.

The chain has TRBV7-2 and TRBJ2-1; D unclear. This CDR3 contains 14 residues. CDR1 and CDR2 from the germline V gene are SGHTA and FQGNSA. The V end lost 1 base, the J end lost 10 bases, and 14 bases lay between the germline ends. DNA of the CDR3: TGTGCCAGCAGCTTAGGGCTACCCCGTGGGGAGCAGTTCTTC. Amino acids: CASSLGLPRGEQFF.

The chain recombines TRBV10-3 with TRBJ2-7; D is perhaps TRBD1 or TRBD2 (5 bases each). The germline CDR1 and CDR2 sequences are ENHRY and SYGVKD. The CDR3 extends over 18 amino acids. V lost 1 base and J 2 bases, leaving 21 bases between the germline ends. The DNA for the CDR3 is TGTGCCATCAGTGAGTTCGGACGGCCGGGACGGAGGACCTACGAGCAGTACTTC. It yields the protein CAISEFGRPGRRTYEQYF.

As DNA, the CDR3 is TGTGCCAGCAGGCCTTCAAGGACTAGCGGGACTATAGGCAAAAACATTCAGTACTTC. This gives the protein CASRPSRTSGTIGKNIQYF. The chain employs TRBV12-3 or TRBV12-4 and TRBJ2-4; 12 nucleotides line up with TRBD2. CDR3 length equals 19 residues. V shed 6 bases, J shed 3 bases, and the junction held 15 bases outside the gene matches.